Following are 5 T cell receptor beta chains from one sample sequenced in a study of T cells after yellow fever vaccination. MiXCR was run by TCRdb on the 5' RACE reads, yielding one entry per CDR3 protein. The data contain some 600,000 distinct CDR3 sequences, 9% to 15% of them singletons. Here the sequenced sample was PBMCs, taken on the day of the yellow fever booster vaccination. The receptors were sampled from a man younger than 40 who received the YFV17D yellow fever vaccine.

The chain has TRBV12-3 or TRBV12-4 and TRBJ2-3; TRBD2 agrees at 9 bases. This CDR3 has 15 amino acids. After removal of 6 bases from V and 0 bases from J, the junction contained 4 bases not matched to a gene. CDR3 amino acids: CASSRLAASTDTQYF. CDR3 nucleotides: TGTGCCAGCAGCCGACTAGCGGCTAGCACAGATACGCAGTATTTT.

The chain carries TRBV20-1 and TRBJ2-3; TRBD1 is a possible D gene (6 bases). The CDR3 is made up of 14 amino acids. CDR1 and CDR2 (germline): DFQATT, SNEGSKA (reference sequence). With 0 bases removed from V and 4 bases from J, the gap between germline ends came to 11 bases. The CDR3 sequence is CSARDAGQPDTQYF. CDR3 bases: TGCAGTGCTAGAGACGCTGGACAGCCAGATACGCAGTATTTT.

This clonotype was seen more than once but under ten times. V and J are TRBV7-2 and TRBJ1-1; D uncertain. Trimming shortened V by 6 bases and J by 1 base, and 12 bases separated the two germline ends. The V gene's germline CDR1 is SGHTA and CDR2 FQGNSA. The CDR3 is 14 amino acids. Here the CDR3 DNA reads TGTGCCAGCAGGCTACTCCGGGGGAACACTGAAGCTTTCTTT. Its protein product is CASRLLRGNTEAFF.

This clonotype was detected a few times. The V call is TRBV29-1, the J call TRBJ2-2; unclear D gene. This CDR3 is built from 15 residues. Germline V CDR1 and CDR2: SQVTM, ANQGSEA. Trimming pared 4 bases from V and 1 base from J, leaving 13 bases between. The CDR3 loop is CSVAARPGNTGELFF. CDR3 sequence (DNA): TGCAGCGTTGCTGCGCGGCCGGGGAACACCGGGGAGCTGTTTTTT.

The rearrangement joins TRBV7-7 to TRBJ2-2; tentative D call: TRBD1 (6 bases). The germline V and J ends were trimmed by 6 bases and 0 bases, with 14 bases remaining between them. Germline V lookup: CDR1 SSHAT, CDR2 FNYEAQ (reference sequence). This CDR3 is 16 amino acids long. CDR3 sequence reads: CASSLTGMANTGELFF. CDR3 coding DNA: TGTGCCAGCAGTTTAACAGGGATGGCGAACACCGGGGAGCTGTTTTTT.